In this sample, the clone carrying this TCR beta chain turned up many times. This entry belongs to a study of molecular identifiers for immune sequencing clone quantification. The CDR3 has 13 residues. Germline CDR1 and CDR2: GTSNPN and SVGIG (reference sequence). V shed 4 bases, J shed 5 bases, and the junction held 3 bases outside the gene matches. TCRdb processed the PCR reads anew with MiXCR; each CDR3 protein has one entry. The repertoire has about 640,000 distinct CDR3 sequences, about 20% of them found once; the top ten carry 0.85%. Sorting selected naive CD8 T cells with a CD8+CD4-CCR7+CD45RA+ phenotype.

The TCR comes from a human donor in good health. Some libraries in this study had Jurkat cell RNA spiked in. The sample consisted of naive CD8+ T cells from blood, with Jurkat cell RNA spiked in. Subset given: FACS-sorted CD8+CD4-CCR7+CD45RA+ naive T cells. This chain uses TRBV30 with TRBJ2-7; the match to TRBD1 covers 12 bases. The CDR3 loop is CAWTGTGGHEQYF. DNA for the CDR3: TGTGCCTGGACCGGGACAGGGGGCCACGAGCAGTACTTC.